The next 18 T cell receptor beta chains were all read from a single sample in a study of long-term antiretroviral therapy in people with HIV. Samples were assayed with immunoSEQ v3.0 at survey level. The table came from immunoSEQ multiplex PCR; TCRdb's copy has only in-frame clones and leaves some out. The table records roughly 28,000 clones, just under 80% of them present only once. The specimen was unsorted PBMCs, collected 1.5 years before starting antiretroviral therapy. These receptors all stem from a young man with HIV.

J is TRBJ2-3 and V is TRBV27, with 15 bases that match TRBD2. The CDR3 is 17 residues long. With 5 bases clipped from V and 2 bases from J, the junction kept 5 bases outside the gene matches. Germline CDR1 MNHEY, CDR2 SMNVEV (reference sequence). CDR3 sequence: CASSPGLAGGFTDTQYF. The CDR3, as DNA: TGTGCCAGCAGTCCCGGACTAGCGGGAGGGTTCACAGATACGCAGTATTTT.

The table lists this clone with a few counts. This sample also contains other DNA sequences that code for the same CDR3. This rearrangement joins TRBV19 to TRBJ1-2, with no clear D. Germline V gene sequence: CDR1 LNHDA, CDR2 SQIVND (reference sequence). Trimming took off 1 base at V and 4 bases at J, with 10 bases between the two ends. The CDR3 is 14 amino acids. CDR3 in amino acids: CASSIVGTVYGYTF. In nucleotides, the CDR3 is TGTGCCAGTAGTATAGTTGGAACGGTCTATGGCTACACCTTC.

The chain recombines TRBV15 with TRBJ2-3, with 11 bases identical to TRBD2. The ends lost 5 bases at V and 6 bases at J; junction bases unmatched: 7. The CDR3 has 15 residues. The germline gives CDR1 LNHNV, CDR2 YYDKDF (reference sequence). The DNA for the CDR3 is TGTGCCACCAGCCTACTAGCGGGAGTCGGTGATACGCAGTATTTT. Its translation: CATSLLAGVGDTQYF.

The chain recombines TRBV7-9 with TRBJ2-7, with TRBD1 as a possible D gene (6 bases). The CDR3 covers 15 residues. Germline V lookup: CDR1 SEHNR, CDR2 FQNEAQ (reference sequence). Trimming took 6 bases from V and 0 from J, leaving 15 bases between them. The CDR3 sequence is CASSGGQTSSYEQYF. The CDR3 nucleotides read TGTGCCAGCAGTGGCGGACAGACGAGCTCCTACGAGCAGTACTTC.

This chain joins TRBV7-3 and TRBJ2-3; 8 bases align to TRBD1. Germline CDR1 and CDR2: SGHTA and FQGTGA. There are 15 residues in the CDR3. V shed 5 bases and J 1 base; nucleotides not matched to a gene: 5. This chain's CDR3 is CASSPGDRRTDTQYF. CDR3 DNA sequence: TGTGCCAGCAGCCCCGGGGACAGGCGCACAGATACGCAGTATTTT.

The rearrangement links TRBV6-6 to TRBJ1-5, with 7 bases lining up with TRBD1. The CDR3 runs to 16 residues. Germline V lookup: CDR1 MNHNY, CDR2 SVGAGI (reference sequence). Trimming removed 5 bases from V and 4 bases from J; junction bases left unmatched: 11. For the CDR3, the DNA is TGTGCCAGCAGTCCCCGAAGGGGGCGGTGGAATCAGCCCCAGCATTTT. This sequence encodes CASSPRRGRWNQPQHF.

V gene TRBV5-1 combines with J gene TRBJ2-7; 8 positions match TRBD1. CDR1 is SGHRS and CDR2 is YFSETQ in the germline V gene. The CDR3 loop spans 15 amino acids. Trimming took 5 bases from V and 5 from J; bases not matched to a gene: 12. CDR3 in amino acids: CASSRVGQGRNEQYF. CDR3 in DNA: TGCGCCAGCAGTCGCGTCGGACAGGGAAGGAACGAGCAGTACTTC.

This chain uses TRBV5-1 with TRBJ2-7, with 13 bases identical to TRBD2. The CDR3 covers 15 residues. Trimming at V came to 4 bases and at J to 2 bases, leaving 3 bases not matched to a gene. Germline V gene data show CDR1 as SGHRS and CDR2 as YFSETQ. CDR3 loop: CASSKGTSGAYEQYF. CDR3 bases: TGCGCCAGCAGCAAAGGGACTAGCGGGGCCTACGAGCAGTACTTC.

The gene calls are TRBV5-4 and TRBJ1-3; D gene uncertain. The CDR3 extends over 15 amino acids. V gave up 1 base and J gave up 2 bases, with 10 bases separating them. CDR1 and CDR2 (germline): SGHNT, YYREEE (reference sequence). CDR3 sequence reads: CASSLWSGAGNTIYF. DNA of the CDR3: TGTGCCAGCAGCTTGTGGTCTGGGGCTGGAAACACCATATATTTT.

Remarks on this clone: The sample holds other DNA sequences that translate to the same CDR3. This chain connects TRBV28 to TRBJ1-4; D not resolved. The length of the CDR3 is 13 residues. CDR1 and CDR2 from the germline V gene are MDHEN and SYDVKM. V gave up 4 bases and J gave up 0 bases, with 3 bases separating them. The CDR3 protein is CASSSATNEKLFF. CDR3 nucleotide sequence: TGTGCCAGCAGTTCCGCAACTAATGAAAAACTGTTTTTT.

CDR3 in amino acids: CASSFLETGRGDNEQFF. As DNA, the CDR3 is TGTGCCAGCAGCTTTCTTGAGACAGGGAGAGGGGACAATGAGCAGTTCTTC. The chain links TRBV7-9 to TRBJ2-1; TRBD1 agrees at 7 bases. Germline values: CDR1 SEHNR, CDR2 FQNEAQ (reference sequence). The CDR3 length is 17 residues. Trimming removed 3 bases from V and 5 bases from J; junction bases left unmatched: 13. Looking up the rest from reference TRBV7-9 and TRBJ2-1 gives the full variable domain: DTGVSQNPRHKITKRGQNVTFRCDPISEHNRLYWYRQTLGQGPEFLTYFQNEAQLEKSRLLSDRFSAERPKGSFSTLEIQRTEQGDSAMYLCASSFLETGRGDNEQFFGPGTRLTVL.

A few counts support this clone. The J gene is TRBJ2-7, the V gene TRBV7-6; 12 nucleotides match TRBD2. The CDR3 covers 16 residues. Germline V gene data show CDR1 as SGHVS and CDR2 as FNYEAQ. V shed 1 base, J shed 3 bases, and the junction held 4 bases outside the gene matches. The CDR3 spells CASSLGTSGTFYEQYF. The CDR3, as DNA: TGTGCCAGCAGCTTAGGGACTAGCGGGACTTTCTACGAGCAGTACTTC.

The rearrangement joins TRBV5-1 to TRBJ1-1; D is unresolved. CDR3 length equals 14 residues. V was shortened by 7 bases and J by 3 bases, with 16 bases between the two germline ends. Germline V gene data show CDR1 as SGHRS and CDR2 as YFSETQ. Here the CDR3 reads CASALLYSYTEAFF. CDR3 DNA sequence: TGCGCCAGCGCCCTACTTTACAGTTACACTGAAGCTTTCTTT.

This sequence joins TRBV10-3 and TRBJ2-1, with 8 bases matching TRBD1. After removal of 3 bases from V and 4 bases from J, the junction contained 5 bases not matched to a gene. The CDR3 totals 15 residues. Germline loops: CDR1 ENHRY, CDR2 SYGVKD. The DNA of the CDR3 is TGTGCCATCAGTGACGACAGGGGCTTGTACAATGAGCAGTTCTTC. The encoded protein is CAISDDRGLYNEQFF.

This clone was counted between two and nine times. The genes are TRBV13 and TRBJ2-1, with TRBD2 matching over 8 bases. CDR3 length: 13 amino acids. Losses at the gene ends were 5 bases for V and 8 bases for J; bases not matched to a gene: 5. The germline V gene encodes CDR1 PRHDT and CDR2 FYEKMQ (reference sequence). The CDR3 bases are TGTGCCAGCAGCAAAGCGGGGGAGGATGAGCAGTTCTTC. It encodes CASSKAGEDEQFF.

V gene TRBV10-3 combines with J gene TRBJ2-7; 7 nucleotides line up with TRBD2. The CDR3 consists of 13 residues. Germline CDR1 ENHRY, CDR2 SYGVKD. Unmatched junction bases numbered 5, after V lost 7 bases and J lost 2 bases. The CDR3 region has the DNA TGTGCCATCACCTCCGGGACTACCTACGAGCAGTACTTC. This gives the protein CAITSGTTYEQYF.

This chain connects TRBV7-6 to TRBJ2-5, with 7 bases fitting TRBD2. After removal of 1 base from V and 4 bases from J, the junction contained 3 bases not matched to a gene. This CDR3 region has 14 residues. Per the germline V gene, CDR1 is SGHVS and CDR2 is FNYEAQ. The CDR3 protein is CASSLGTSRETQYF. In DNA, the CDR3 is TGTGCCAGCAGCTTAGGGACTAGTCGAGAGACCCAGTACTTC.

J is TRBJ1-2 and V is TRBV2; 8 bases match TRBD1. CDR3 size: 14 residues. Germline trimming cut 6 bases from V and 3 bases from J; bases unmatched to any gene: 6. Germline CDR1 SNHLY, CDR2 FYNNEI. The CDR3 DNA follows: TGTGCCAGCAGAGCGGGACAGGTGTACTATGGCTACACCTTC. It codes for CASRAGQVYYGYTF. Looking up the rest from reference TRBV2 and TRBJ1-2 gives the full variable domain: EPEVTQTPSHQVTQMGQEVILRCVPISNHLYFYWYRQILGQKVEFLVSFYNNEISEKSEIFDDQFSVERPDGSNFTLKIRSTKLEDSAMYFCASRAGQVYYGYTFGSGTRLTVV.